This T cell receptor (beta chain) stems from a study of T-cell memory formation after mild COVID-19. This clonotype was found a few times. The antigen remains undetermined. The study, taken as a whole, reports: CM and EM subsets held most contracting CD4+ clones; EMRA held CD8+ ones. Clones that contracted from day 15 to 85 were balanced CD4/CD8, while later expanders leaned CD4+.

V was clipped by 7 bases and J by 2 bases, with 10 bases between them. Germline CDR1 SNHLY, CDR2 FYNNEI. The CDR3 length is 13 residues. TCRdb re-analysed the 5' RACE reads in MiXCR, keeping a single row per CDR3 protein. The profile shows 200,000 to 250,000 distinct CDR3 sequences, more than 8% of them singletons. Sequencing was done on a sample of PBMCs or a T cell subset sorted from them (not recorded which). The J gene is TRBJ2-3, the V gene TRBV2; unclear D gene. The receptor comes from a man aged 18 to 29 who had mild COVID-19 (a few samples of this study predate the infection). Cell type and time point are not known. CDR3 in amino acids: CASMQSATDTQYF. Here the CDR3 DNA reads TGTGCCAGCATGCAGTCCGCCACAGATACGCAGTATTTT.